This T cell receptor beta chain was profiled in a study of T cell responses to AZD1222 COVID-19 vaccine. Libraries were prepared by immunoSEQ multiplex PCR; TCRdb keeps only in-frame clonotypes and omits some of them. The top ten clones hold about 1.8% of a sample with 130,000 to 150,000 clones, more than 75% of them seen once. General study points: White British people made up most donors, females outnumbered males, and clonal diversity was possibly underestimated. CD4 TCRs covered the whole spike, strongest at regions 160-218 and 743-854.

Germline V gene data show CDR1 as SQVTM and CDR2 as ANQGSEA. Trimming cost V 4 bases and J 6 bases; bases outside gene matches: 7. This CDR3 is 14 amino acids long. In the case of this clone: The antigen is not known.

This rearrangement joins TRBV29-1 to TRBJ2-1; 9 nucleotides line up with TRBD1. The TCR comes from an adult who received the AZD1222 COVID-19 vaccine. Sequenced here: peripheral blood, sampled 28 days after the second AZD1222 dose. CDR3 amino acids: CSVAKGQGTNEQFF. CDR3 nucleotides: TGCAGCGTTGCGAAGGGACAGGGCACCAATGAGCAGTTCTTC.